This T cell receptor beta chain was found in a study of human T cells and chemical hapten exposure. Overall study: For sensitization, 2% DPC was applied to a 2 cm by 2 cm patch of upper inner arm skin.

TCRdb independently ran MiXCR on the RACE reads; one entry per CDR3 protein. In the table there are 180,000 or so distinct CDR3 sequences, approximately 15% of which are singletons. This clonotype was observed a few times. The antigen is undetermined. Time point noted: patch test 1, 2 weeks after DPC sensitization. Treatment meaning: therapeutic diphenylcyclopropenone sensitization with weekly scalp DPC. Trimming cost V 3 bases and J 2 bases, with 17 bases left between them. Germline V CDR1 and CDR2: DFQATT, SNEGSKA (reference sequence). The CDR3 runs to 16 residues. Findings and caveats of the study: TCRs at a frequency above 1 in 1000 stayed unchanged with DPC sensitization.

V usage is TRBV20-1 and J usage is TRBJ1-5, with a tentative D call TRBD1 (6 bases). This sequence originates from a woman in her thirties with alopecia areata. Some clones in this sample may be carry-over from other donors' samples. The specimen was whole blood, collected in connection with sensitization to the hapten diphenylcyclopropenone (DPC). The CDR3 protein is CSASLQGLSGNQPQHF. The CDR3 DNA follows: TGCAGTGCTAGTCTCCAGGGGTTGTCGGGCAATCAGCCCCAGCATTTT.